This T cell receptor (beta chain) was obtained from a study of post-analysis software for immune sequencing data. The study's findings and limits: Five or six TRBV segments appeared more often in patients than in controls, and TRBV5-6, TRBV5-1 and TRBV20-1 were among these. Controls significantly exceeded multiple sclerosis patients in normalized Chao1 diversity.

The CDR3 spans 14 residues. Germline values: CDR1 MRHNA, CDR2 SNTAGT. Tagging with unique molecular identifiers was a feature of the TCR beta cDNA libraries. MiXCR, run by TCRdb on the PCR reads, gives a single entry per CDR3 protein. Of just over 250,000 distinct CDR3 sequences in the sample, 30% to 45% were seen once. Of note for this clonotype: Its target is unknown. At one end the junction does not follow the germline gene, possibly because of a read error.

The chain recombines TRBV6-4 with TRBJ2-3; 7 positions agree with TRBD1. The receptor was derived from a girl between 10 and 17 years old with multiple sclerosis. Source material: blood. CDR3 sequence reads: CATSRTGVGGTQYF. CDR3 sequence (DNA): TGTGCCACCAGTCGCACAGGGGTTGGAGGTACGCAGTATTTT.